This record looks at one T cell receptor (beta chain) sequence and its context. Its antigen is unidentified. These data are taken from a study of cytomegalovirus exposure and HLA in healthy donors. Study-wide points: HLA restriction was apparent for most CMV-associated TCR beta chains in a later analysis.

The PCR had 60 Vbeta and 13 Jbeta primers. Profiling relied on immunoSEQ multiplex PCR, and the TCRdb table lists in-frame clones only, not all of them. Of some 100,000 clones listed, roughly three quarters are singletons. J was trimmed by 2 bases and V by 5 bases; bases with no gene match: 7. The CDR3 contains 16 residues. Germline values: CDR1 SGHRS, CDR2 YFSETQ. The source is a female donor in good health and CMV-seropositive. This chain uses TRBV5-1 with TRBJ2-1, with TRBD2 matching 10 bases. The sequenced sample consisted of PBMCs. The CDR3 DNA sequence: TGCGCCAGCAGAGAATCTAGCGGGGGAGCCTACAATGAGCAGTTCTTC. This translates into CASRESSGGAYNEQFF.